The sequence of this T cell receptor (beta chain) was determined in a study of CD8 T cells in ankylosing spondylitis. Study-level results: Typical of ankylosing spondylitis blood, it appeared, was a TCR beta motif of eight highly homologous variants. Disease-linked clones were reportedly significantly enriched in matched ankylosing spondylitis synovial fluid.

Points on this clonotype: Its antigen remains unknown.

TCRdb itself ran the 5' RACE reads through MiXCR, one entry per CDR3 protein. The table lists 650,000 to 800,000 distinct CDR3 sequences, 15% to 20% of them singletons. The CDR3 extends over 17 amino acids. Looked up from germline, CDR1 is MGHRA and CDR2 is YSYEKL. V lost 1 base, J lost 2 bases, and 12 bases lay in between. The sequenced material came from blood, either unsorted or a sorted T cell fraction (not recorded which). The V gene is TRBV4-1, the J gene TRBJ1-6; no firm D call. The clonotype originates from a male donor with ankylosing spondylitis. Written as DNA, the CDR3 is TGCGCCAGCAGCCAAGGGAACAGCCTCACCTATAATTCACCCCTCCACTTT. It translates to CASSQGNSLTYNSPLHF.